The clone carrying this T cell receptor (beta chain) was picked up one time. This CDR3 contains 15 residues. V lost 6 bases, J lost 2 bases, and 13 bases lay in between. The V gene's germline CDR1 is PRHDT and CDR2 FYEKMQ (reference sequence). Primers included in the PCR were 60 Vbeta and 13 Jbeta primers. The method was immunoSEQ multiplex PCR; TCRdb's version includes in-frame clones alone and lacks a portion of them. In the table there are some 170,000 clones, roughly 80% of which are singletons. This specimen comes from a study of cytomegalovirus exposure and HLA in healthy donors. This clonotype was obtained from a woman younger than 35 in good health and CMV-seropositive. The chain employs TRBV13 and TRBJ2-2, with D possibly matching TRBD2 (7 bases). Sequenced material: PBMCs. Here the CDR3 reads CASRTGGTNTGELFF. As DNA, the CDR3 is TGTGCCAGCAGAACGGGGGGCACCAACACCGGGGAGCTGTTTTTT.